This TCR beta chain was obtained from a study of T cell responses to AZD1222 COVID-19 vaccine. Germline loops: CDR1 SGHTA, CDR2 FQGNSA. V lost 2 bases and J 0 bases, leaving 8 bases between the germline ends. This CDR3 is built from 14 residues. This clone has a single count. This table comes from immunoSEQ multiplex PCR, and its TCRdb copy is limited to in-frame clones, with some not included. The data contain over 90,000 clones, about 90% of them singletons. The source was peripheral blood, collected on day 0 of AZD1222 vaccination. V gene TRBV7-2 combines with J gene TRBJ2-7; weak D call: TRBD2 (6 bases). This TCR was sampled from an adult in good health. The CDR3 nucleotides read TGTGCCAGCAGCTTATTCGGGAGCTCCTACGAGCAGTACTTC. This gives the protein CASSLFGSSYEQYF.